The present T cell receptor (beta chain) was sequenced within a study of neurological immune-mediated disorders. Background on the study: Relapsing-remitting disease affected about 30, and secondary progressive 3, of roughly 35 multiple sclerosis patients.

General study points: Clinical features showed no association with the multiple sclerosis repertoire cluster, and MRI features showed none either.

5'RACE with 10-nucleotide random UMIs produced the cDNA. Each CDR3 protein is one row after TCRdb ran MiXCR on the 5' RACE reads. The sample carries about 120,000 distinct CDR3 sequences, approximately 3.2% recorded once. The sample holds many counts of this clonotype. As yet, its antigen is unknown. Trimming took 1 base from V and 6 from J; bases not matched to a gene: 1. The CDR3 contains 15 residues. The sequencing input was PBMCs. The J gene is TRBJ2-1, the V gene TRBV12-3 or TRBV12-4; 12 nucleotides align to TRBD2. This TCR was sampled from a woman in her 30s with multiple sclerosis. The CDR3 region is CASSLGTSGINEQFF. The CDR3 coding sequence is TGTGCCAGCAGTTTAGGGACTAGCGGGATCAATGAGCAGTTCTTC.